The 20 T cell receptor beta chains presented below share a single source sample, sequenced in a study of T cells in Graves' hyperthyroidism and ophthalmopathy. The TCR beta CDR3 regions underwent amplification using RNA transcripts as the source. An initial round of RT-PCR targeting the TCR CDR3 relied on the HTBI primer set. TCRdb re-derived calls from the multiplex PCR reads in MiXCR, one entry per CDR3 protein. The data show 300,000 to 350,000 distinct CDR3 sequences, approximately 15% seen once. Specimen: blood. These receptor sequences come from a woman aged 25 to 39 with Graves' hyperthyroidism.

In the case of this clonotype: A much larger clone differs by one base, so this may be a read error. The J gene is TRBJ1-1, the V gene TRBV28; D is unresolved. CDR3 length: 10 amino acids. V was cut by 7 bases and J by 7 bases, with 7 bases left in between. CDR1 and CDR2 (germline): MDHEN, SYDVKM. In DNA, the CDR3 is TGTGCCAGCACCGGGATTGAAGCTTTCTTT. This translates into CASTGIEAFF.

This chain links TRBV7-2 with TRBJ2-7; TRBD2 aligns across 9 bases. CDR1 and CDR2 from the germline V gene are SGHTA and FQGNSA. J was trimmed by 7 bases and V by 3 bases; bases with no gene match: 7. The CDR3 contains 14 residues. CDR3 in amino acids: CASSFDLAGWEQYF. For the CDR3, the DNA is TGTGCCAGCAGCTTCGATCTAGCGGGGTGGGAGCAGTACTTC.

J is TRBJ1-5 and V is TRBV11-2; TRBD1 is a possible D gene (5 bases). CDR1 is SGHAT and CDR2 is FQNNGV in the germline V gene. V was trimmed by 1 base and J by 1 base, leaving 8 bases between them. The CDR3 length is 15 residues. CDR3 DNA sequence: TGTGCCAGCAGCTTAGCCCAGGGAAGCAATCAGCCCCAGCATTTT. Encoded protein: CASSLAQGSNQPQHF.

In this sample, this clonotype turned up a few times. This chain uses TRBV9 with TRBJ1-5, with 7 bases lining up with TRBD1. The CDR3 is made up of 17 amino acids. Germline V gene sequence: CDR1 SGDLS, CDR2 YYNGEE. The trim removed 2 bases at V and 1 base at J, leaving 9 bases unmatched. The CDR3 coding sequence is TGTGCCAGCAGCGTGGGACAGCCGCGGCGGAGCAATCAGCCCCAGCATTTT. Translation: CASSVGQPRRSNQPQHF.

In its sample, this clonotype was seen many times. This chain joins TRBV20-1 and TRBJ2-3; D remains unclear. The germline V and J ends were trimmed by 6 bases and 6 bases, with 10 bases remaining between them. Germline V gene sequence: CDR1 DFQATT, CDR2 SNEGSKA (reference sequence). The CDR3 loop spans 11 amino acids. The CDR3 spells CSAKISDTQYF. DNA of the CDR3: TGCAGTGCAAAAATCTCGGATACGCAGTATTTT.

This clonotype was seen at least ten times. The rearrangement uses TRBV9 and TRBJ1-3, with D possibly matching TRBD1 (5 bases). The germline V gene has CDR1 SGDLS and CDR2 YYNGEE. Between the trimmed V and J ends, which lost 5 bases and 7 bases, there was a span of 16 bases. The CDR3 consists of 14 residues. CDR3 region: CASSTQGEWNTIYF. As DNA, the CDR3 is TGTGCCAGCAGTACCCAGGGCGAATGGAACACCATATATTTT. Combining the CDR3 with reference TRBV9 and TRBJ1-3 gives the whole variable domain DSGVTQTPKHLITATGQRVTLRCSPRSGDLSVYWYQQSLDQGLQFLIQYYNGEERAKGNILERFSAQQFPDLHSELNLSSLELGDSALYFCASSTQGEWNTIYFGEGSWLTVV.

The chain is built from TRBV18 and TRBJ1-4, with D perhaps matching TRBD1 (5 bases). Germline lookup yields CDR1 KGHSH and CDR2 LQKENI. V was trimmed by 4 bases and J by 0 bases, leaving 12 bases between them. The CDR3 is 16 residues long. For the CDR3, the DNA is TGTGCCAGCTCACGAGGGACCGACACAACTAATGAAAAACTGTTTTTT. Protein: CASSRGTDTTNEKLFF. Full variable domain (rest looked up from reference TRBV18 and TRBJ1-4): NAGVMQNPRHLVRRRGQEARLRCSPMKGHSHVYWYRQLPEEGLKFMVYLQKENIIDESGMPKERFSAEFPKEGPSILRIQQVVRGDSAAYFCASSRGTDTTNEKLFFGSGTQLSVL.

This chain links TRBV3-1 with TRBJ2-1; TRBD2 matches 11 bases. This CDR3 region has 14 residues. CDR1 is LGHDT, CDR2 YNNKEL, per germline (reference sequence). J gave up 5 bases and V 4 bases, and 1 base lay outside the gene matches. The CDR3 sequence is CASSLSGGDNEQFF. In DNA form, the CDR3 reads TGTGCCAGCAGCCTTAGCGGGGGGGACAATGAGCAGTTCTTC.

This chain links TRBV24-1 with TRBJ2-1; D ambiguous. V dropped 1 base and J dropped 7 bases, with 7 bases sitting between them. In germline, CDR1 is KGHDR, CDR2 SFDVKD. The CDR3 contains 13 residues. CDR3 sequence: CATSDFWGNEQFF. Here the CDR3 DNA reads TGTGCCACCAGTGATTTCTGGGGAAATGAGCAGTTCTTC.

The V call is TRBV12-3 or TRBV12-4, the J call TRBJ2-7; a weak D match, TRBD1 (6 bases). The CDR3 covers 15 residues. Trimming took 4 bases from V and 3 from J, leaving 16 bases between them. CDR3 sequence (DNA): TGTGCCAGCAGTTACTCGACGATCAGGGGCTACGAGCAGTACTTC. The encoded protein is CASSYSTIRGYEQYF.

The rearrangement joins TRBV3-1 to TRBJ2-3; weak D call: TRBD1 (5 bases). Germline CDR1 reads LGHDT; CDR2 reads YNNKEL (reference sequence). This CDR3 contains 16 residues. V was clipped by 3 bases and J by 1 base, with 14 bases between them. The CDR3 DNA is TGTGCCAGCAGCCAGGGGTGGCAGGGTGGCACAGATACGCAGTATTTT. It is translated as CASSQGWQGGTDTQYF.

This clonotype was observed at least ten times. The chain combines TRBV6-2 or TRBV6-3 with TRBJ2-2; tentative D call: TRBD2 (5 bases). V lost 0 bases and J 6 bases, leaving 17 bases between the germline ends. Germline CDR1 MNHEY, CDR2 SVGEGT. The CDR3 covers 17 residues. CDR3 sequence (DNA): TGTGCCAGCAGTTACTCGATCATCCGGGTCGGGGCCGGGGAGCTGTTTTTT. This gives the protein CASSYSIIRVGAGELFF.

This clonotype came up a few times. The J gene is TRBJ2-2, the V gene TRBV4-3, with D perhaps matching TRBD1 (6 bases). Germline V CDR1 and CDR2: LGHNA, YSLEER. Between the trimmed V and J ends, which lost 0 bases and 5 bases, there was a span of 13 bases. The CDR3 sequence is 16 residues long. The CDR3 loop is CASSQDVGTKTGELFF. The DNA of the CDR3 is TGCGCCAGCAGCCAAGATGTGGGGACAAAGACCGGGGAGCTGTTTTTT.

The CDR3 sequence: CATSNRDRGPDTQYF. The CDR3 coding sequence is TGTGCCACCAGCAACCGGGACAGGGGACCAGATACGCAGTATTTT. The rearrangement links TRBV15 to TRBJ2-3, with TRBD1 matching over 10 bases. The germline CDR1 and CDR2 sequences are LNHNV and YYDKDF (reference sequence). This CDR3 spans 15 amino acids. Losses at the gene ends were 4 bases for V and 4 bases for J; bases not matched to a gene: 5.

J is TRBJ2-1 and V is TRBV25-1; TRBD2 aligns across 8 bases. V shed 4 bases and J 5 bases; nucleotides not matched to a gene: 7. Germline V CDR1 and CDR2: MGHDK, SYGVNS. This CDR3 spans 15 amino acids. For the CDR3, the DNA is TGTGCCAGCAGTGGGAGCGGGAGTCTGAACAATGAGCAGTTCTTC. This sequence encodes CASSGSGSLNNEQFF.

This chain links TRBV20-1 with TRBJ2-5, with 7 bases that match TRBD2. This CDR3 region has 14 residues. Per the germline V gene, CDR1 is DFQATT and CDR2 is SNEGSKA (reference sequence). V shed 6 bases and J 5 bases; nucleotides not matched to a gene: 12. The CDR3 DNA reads TGCAGTGCCCCAGTAGCGGGCGCCCCGGAGACCCAGTACTTC. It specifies CSAPVAGAPETQYF.

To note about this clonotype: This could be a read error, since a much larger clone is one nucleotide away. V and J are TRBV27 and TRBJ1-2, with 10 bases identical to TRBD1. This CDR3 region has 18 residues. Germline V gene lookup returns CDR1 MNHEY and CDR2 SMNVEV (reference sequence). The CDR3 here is CASSLTPGTGALNYGYIF. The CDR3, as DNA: TGTGCCAGCAGTCTGACCCCCGGGACAGGGGCCCTAAACTATGGCTACATCTTC.

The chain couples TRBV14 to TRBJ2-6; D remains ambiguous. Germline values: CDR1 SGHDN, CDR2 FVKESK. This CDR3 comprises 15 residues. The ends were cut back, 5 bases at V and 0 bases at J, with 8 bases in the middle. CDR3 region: CASSNEYSGANVLTF. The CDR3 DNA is TGTGCCAGCAGCAACGAGTACTCTGGGGCCAACGTCCTGACTTTC.

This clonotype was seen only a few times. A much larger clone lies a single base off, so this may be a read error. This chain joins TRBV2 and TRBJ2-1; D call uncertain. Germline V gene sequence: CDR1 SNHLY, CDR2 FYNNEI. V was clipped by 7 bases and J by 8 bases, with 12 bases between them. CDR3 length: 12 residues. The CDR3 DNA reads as TGTGCCAGCAATGACCACACGGATGAGCAGTTCTTC. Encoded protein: CASNDHTDEQFF.

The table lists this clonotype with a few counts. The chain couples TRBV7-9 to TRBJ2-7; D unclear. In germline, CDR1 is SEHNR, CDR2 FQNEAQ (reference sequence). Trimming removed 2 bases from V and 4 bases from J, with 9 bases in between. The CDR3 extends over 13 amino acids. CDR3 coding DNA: TGTGCCAGCAGCTTATTTACCGATTACGAGCAGTACTTC. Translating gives CASSLFTDYEQYF.